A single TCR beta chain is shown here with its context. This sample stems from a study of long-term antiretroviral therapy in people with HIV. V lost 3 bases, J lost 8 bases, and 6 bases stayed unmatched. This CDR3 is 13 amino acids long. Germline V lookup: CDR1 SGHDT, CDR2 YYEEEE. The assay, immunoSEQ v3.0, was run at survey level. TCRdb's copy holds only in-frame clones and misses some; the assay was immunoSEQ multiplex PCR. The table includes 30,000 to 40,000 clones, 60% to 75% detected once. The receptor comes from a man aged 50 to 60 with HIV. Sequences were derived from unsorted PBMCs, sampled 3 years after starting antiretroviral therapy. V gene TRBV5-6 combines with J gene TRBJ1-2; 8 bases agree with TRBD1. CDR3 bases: TGTGCCAGCAGCTCGAACAGGGGGACCGGCTACACCTTC. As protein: CASSSNRGTGYTF.